The 22 T cell receptor beta chains reported below all come from one sample, sequenced in a study of regulatory T cells in long-lasting Graves disease (dated by TCRdb to about 2021). Reading the label with the study, this specimen's time point is: newly diagnosed GD, antithyroid drugs for less than 3 months. For both TCR sequencing and RNA sequencing, RNA was extracted from PBMCs in TRIzol. The protocol used for the library was multiplex PCR. The data were produced on an Illumina HiSeq 4000. iRepertoire HTBI primers and Arm-PCR amplification of CDR3 regions were used to construct TCR beta libraries. TCRdb passed the public sequencing reads through fastp at Q25 and MiXCR, retaining productive beta sequences. Rows merge per CDR3 protein into single entries with the most common DNA and genes. Counted in this sample were about 400,000 distinct CDR3 sequences; 15% to 20% of them appeared once. The ten most abundant clones make up roughly a fifth of the sample.

The data also belong to a second study, concerning T cells in Graves' hyperthyroidism and ophthalmopathy.

Sequencing was performed on peripheral blood mononuclear cells (PBMCs), taken at new diagnosis, from a patient treated with antithyroid drugs. The receptor source for this set is a young woman with Graves disease. Donor details come from another sample of the same person, matched by shared clones.

This clonotype was observed many times. The rearrangement joins TRBV18 to TRBJ1-3; D gene uncertain. Trimming pared 3 bases from V and 4 bases from J, leaving 4 bases between. The CDR3 is 12 amino acids. CDR1 is KGHSH and CDR2 is LQKENI in the germline V gene. This chain's CDR3 is CASSPEGNTIYF. CDR3 nucleotides: TGTGCCAGCTCACCGGAGGGAAACACCATATATTTT.

The chain carries TRBV19 and TRBJ2-1, with 7 positions matching TRBD2. The CDR3 contains 15 residues. After removal of 6 bases from V and 3 bases from J, the junction contained 8 bases not matched to a gene. Germline CDR1 and CDR2: LNHDA and SQIVND (reference sequence). CDR3 sequence reads: CASRRTSQSYNEQFF. The CDR3 DNA follows: TGTGCCAGTAGACGGACTAGTCAGAGCTACAATGAGCAGTTCTTC.

At least ten counts were recorded for this clonotype. The chain couples TRBV9 to TRBJ2-1, with 7 positions matching TRBD2. V was pared by 0 bases and J by 6 bases, with 3 bases of the junction left unmatched. The germline V gene encodes CDR1 SGDLS and CDR2 YYNGEE. The CDR3 runs 14 residues. CDR3 nucleotide sequence: TGTGCCAGCAGCGTAGAGGGAGGGACCAATGAGCAGTTCTTC. Translation: CASSVEGGTNEQFF. Full variable domain (outside the CDR3, taken from reference TRBV9 and TRBJ2-1): DSGVTQTPKHLITATGQRVTLRCSPRSGDLSVYWYQQSLDQGLQFLIQYYNGEERAKGNILERFSAQQFPDLHSELNLSSLELGDSALYFCASSVEGGTNEQFFGPGTRLTVL.

Concerning this clonotype itself: Given a much more abundant clone one base away, this may be a read error. The chain has TRBV28 and TRBJ1-5; the D is unclear. This CDR3 region has 15 residues. Per the germline V gene, CDR1 is MDHEN and CDR2 is SYDVKM. With 4 bases removed from V and 0 bases from J, the gap between germline ends came to 10 bases. Here the CDR3 DNA reads TGTGCCAGCAGTTCCCGGGAACTTAGCAATCAGCCCCAGCATTTT. It yields the protein CASSSRELSNQPQHF.

This clonotype was detected many times. The V gene is TRBV20-1, the J gene TRBJ1-4; D might be TRBD1 (6 bases). CDR1 is DFQATT and CDR2 is SNEGSKA in the germline V gene (reference sequence). CDR3 length: 13 residues. The V gene lost 6 bases and the J gene lost 8 bases, with 16 bases spanning the gap. CDR3 residues: CSAVGGVEEKLFF. The CDR3 DNA is TGCAGTGCCGTGGGGGGCGTGGAGGAAAAACTGTTTTTT.

The sample holds many counts of this clonotype. CDR3 protein: CASSVAGTSGLQYF. CDR3 in DNA: TGTGCCAGCAGCGTTGCCGGGACTAGCGGACTCCAGTACTTC. The V and J genes are TRBV2 and TRBJ2-7, with TRBD2 matching over 11 bases. The CDR3 consists of 14 residues. The V and J ends lost 6 bases and 10 bases, in that order; junction bases with no gene match: 11. Germline CDR1 SNHLY, CDR2 FYNNEI.

This clonotype has only a few counts. This chain uses TRBV24-1 with TRBJ2-5; 7 bases agree with TRBD1. The CDR3 runs 13 residues. V gave up 4 bases and J gave up 5 bases; unmatched junction bases: 3. Germline V gene data show CDR1 as KGHDR and CDR2 as SFDVKD. Written as DNA, the CDR3 is TGTGCCACCAGTGACACGACAGGGGAGACCCAGTACTTC. This sequence encodes CATSDTTGETQYF.

This clonotype was recorded at least ten times. The V call is TRBV28, the J call TRBJ1-2; the D gene is possibly TRBD1 (6 bases). The CDR3 totals 14 residues. The V end was cut by 10 bases, the J end by 2 bases, with 17 bases between. Germline loops: CDR1 MDHEN, CDR2 SYDVKM. The CDR3 nucleotides are TGTGCCACCGGTCCCGGGGGGCCGAACTATGGCTACACCTTC. Protein sequence: CATGPGGPNYGYTF.

This clonotype was counted many times. The chain is built from TRBV2 and TRBJ2-3; TRBD1 might be the D (6 bases). Germline V gene sequence: CDR1 SNHLY, CDR2 FYNNEI. The V and J ends lost 8 bases and 5 bases respectively, with 20 bases between them. The CDR3 spans 15 residues. The CDR3 coding sequence is TGTGCCAGCTCATACAGGGTGGTGTTTAAAGATACGCAGTATTTT. Its protein is CASSYRVVFKDTQYF.

Regarding this clonotype: A read error is likely here: a far larger clone is one base away. The chain links TRBV10-3 to TRBJ2-7, with TRBD2 as a possible D gene (5 bases). CDR1 and CDR2 from the germline V gene are ENHRY and SYGVKD. Trimming took off 3 bases at V and 5 bases at J, with 17 bases between the two ends. The CDR3 runs to 15 residues. The CDR3 here is CAISEALYPGDEQYF. For the CDR3, the DNA is TGTGCCATCAGTGAAGCGCTCTACCCCGGGGACGAGCAGTACTTC.

CDR3 bases: TGCGCCAGCAGTGAGGGGACTAGCGGGGTGTGGGACGGCGAGCAGTACTTC. This translates into CASSEGTSGVWDGEQYF. The gene calls are TRBV10-1 and TRBJ2-7; TRBD2 agrees at 13 bases. The CDR3 length is 17 residues. The germline gives CDR1 WNHNN, CDR2 SYGVQD (reference sequence). V lost 2 bases, J lost 6 bases, and 10 bases stayed unmatched.

The chain is built from TRBV20-1 and TRBJ2-7; TRBD2 agrees at 11 bases. The germline CDR1 and CDR2 sequences are DFQATT and SNEGSKA (reference sequence). The CDR3 spans 16 residues. With V trimmed by 3 bases and J by 1 base, 8 bases remained unmatched. DNA for the CDR3: TGCAGTGCTAGTAATACCGGGACTAGCGGATCCTACGAGCAGTACTTC. This gives the protein CSASNTGTSGSYEQYF.

This clonotype was picked up many times. The gene calls are TRBV6-2 or TRBV6-3 and TRBJ2-1; TRBD2 matches 9 bases. Germline CDR1 reads MNHEY; CDR2 reads SVGEGT. J was trimmed by 10 bases and V by 4 bases; bases with no gene match: 14. This CDR3 region has 16 residues. The CDR3 sequence: CASSSHSGGPLSEQFF. Here the CDR3 DNA reads TGTGCCAGCAGTTCGCATAGCGGGGGTCCCCTCAGCGAGCAGTTCTTC.

This clonotype was seen a handful of times. The chain carries TRBV29-1 and TRBJ2-1; D ambiguous. The CDR3 is made up of 14 amino acids. Germline CDR1 and CDR2: SQVTM and ANQGSEA. V was shortened by 4 bases and J by 0 bases, with 10 bases between the two germline ends. The CDR3 region is CSVVLLSSYNEQFF. The DNA for the CDR3 is TGCAGCGTTGTACTCCTGAGCTCCTACAATGAGCAGTTCTTC.

Only one count was recorded for this clonotype. This may arise from a read error, as a much more abundant clone is one base away. The gene calls are TRBV7-8 and TRBJ2-7, with TRBD2 identical over 9 bases. There are 15 residues in the CDR3. The germline V gene encodes CDR1 SGHVS and CDR2 FQNEAQ. CDR3 bases: TGTGCCAGCAGCGTTAGCGGGGGAAGCTCCTACGAGCAGTGCTTC. The encoded protein is CASSVSGGSSYEQCF.

This clonotype has ten or more counts. The V and J genes are TRBV9 and TRBJ1-1; 8 nucleotides agree with TRBD1. The V segment lost 0 bases and the J segment 4 bases; nucleotides outside the gene matches: 5. The germline gives CDR1 SGDLS, CDR2 YYNGEE. The CDR3 sequence is 15 residues long. CDR3 DNA: TGTGCCAGCAGCGTAGGGGCAGGGGGCTTCACTGAAGCTTTCTTT. This encodes CASSVGAGGFTEAFF.

This clonotype came up many times. The J gene is TRBJ1-1, the V gene TRBV7-9; TRBD1 matches 7 bases. Trimming took 5 bases from V and 3 from J; bases not matched to a gene: 6. The CDR3 runs 14 residues. Germline V gene data show CDR1 as SEHNR and CDR2 as FQNEAQ (reference sequence). CDR3 region: CASSHNRGDTEAFF. The CDR3 DNA is TGTGCCAGCAGCCATAACAGGGGTGACACTGAAGCTTTCTTT.

The chain links TRBV7-9 to TRBJ2-1; 9 bases align to TRBD2. This CDR3 spans 14 amino acids. Germline V CDR1 and CDR2: SEHNR, FQNEAQ (reference sequence). After removal of 6 bases from V and 8 bases from J, the junction contained 8 bases not matched to a gene. The CDR3: CASRRLAERDEQFF. The CDR3 nucleotides are TGTGCCAGCAGACGACTAGCGGAAAGGGATGAGCAGTTCTTC.

This clonotype was detected ten times or more. The junction and the germline gene differ at one end; a read error may be behind it. This chain uses TRBV5-1 with TRBJ2-7; 10 positions match TRBD2. Looked up from germline, CDR1 is SGHRS and CDR2 is YFSETQ. This CDR3 has 14 amino acids. The CDR3 here is CASSLGSGGYEQYF. The CDR3 DNA follows: TGTGCCAGCAGCTTGGGTAGCGGGGGGTACGAGCAGTACTTC.

Many counts were recorded for this clonotype. This rearrangement joins TRBV14 to TRBJ2-1; 8 bases line up with TRBD2. The CDR3 is 20 residues long. Germline trimming cut 3 bases from V and 1 base from J; bases unmatched to any gene: 17. Germline V gene sequence: CDR1 SGHDN, CDR2 FVKESK. CDR3 DNA sequence: TGTGCCAGCAGCCAGGGCAGAACTAGCGGAATCATCTGGTCCTACAATGAGCAGTTCTTC. Translation: CASSQGRTSGIIWSYNEQFF.

This clonotype occurred many times. The V gene is TRBV6-5, the J gene TRBJ2-2; no reliable D call. The CDR3 covers 14 residues. V was cut by 4 bases and J by 6 bases, with 12 bases left in between. Germline CDR1 reads MNHEY; CDR2 reads SVGAGI. The CDR3 reads CASSSGPSAGELFF. For the CDR3, the DNA is TGTGCCAGCAGTTCCGGGCCCTCTGCCGGGGAGCTGTTTTTT.

This clonotype was seen more than once but under ten times. A much larger clone lies a single base off, so this may be a read error. The chain has TRBV3-1 and TRBJ1-4; D is unresolved. The germline CDR1 and CDR2 sequences are LGHDT and YNNKEL (reference sequence). Between the trimmed V and J ends, which lost 0 bases and 14 bases, there was a span of 22 bases. The CDR3 totals 16 residues. In nucleotides, the CDR3 is TGTGCCAGCAGCCAAGACAGGTTTGGCTTTCCTCGAAATCTGTTTTTT. Its translation: CASSQDRFGFPRNLFF.